Listed here is a single T cell receptor (beta chain). TCRdb reprocessed the 5' RACE reads with MiXCR, giving one entry per CDR3 protein. Here the sample spans some 65,000 distinct CDR3 sequences, about a sixth being singletons. The data stem from a study of T-cell memory formation after mild COVID-19. This CDR3 has 15 amino acids. The germline gives CDR1 DFQATT, CDR2 SNEGSKA (reference sequence). Trimming stripped 0 bases from V and 9 bases from J, with 15 bases between. The source is an adult woman who had mild COVID-19 (a few samples of this study predate the infection). Cell type and time point are not known. The sequenced material came from PBMCs or a T cell subset sorted from them (not recorded which). The rearrangement joins TRBV20-1 to TRBJ1-6; no clear D gene. In DNA form, the CDR3 reads TGCAGTGCTAGAGAGCCTTTTTCTATGAGTTCACCCCTCCACTTT. It encodes CSAREPFSMSSPLHF.